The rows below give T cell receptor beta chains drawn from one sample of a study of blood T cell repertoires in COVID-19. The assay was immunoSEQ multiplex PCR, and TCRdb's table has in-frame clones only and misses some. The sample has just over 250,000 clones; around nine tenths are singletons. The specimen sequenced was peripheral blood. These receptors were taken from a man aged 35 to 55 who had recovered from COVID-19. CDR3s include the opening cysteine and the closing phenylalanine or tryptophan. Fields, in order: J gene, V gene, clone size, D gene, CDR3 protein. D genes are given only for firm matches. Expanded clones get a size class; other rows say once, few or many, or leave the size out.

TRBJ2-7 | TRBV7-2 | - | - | CASSLAFSSFAEQYF
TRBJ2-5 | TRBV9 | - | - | CASSAVGAGETQYF
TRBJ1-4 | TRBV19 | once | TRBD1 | CASSMMTPALTGPSGDEKLFF
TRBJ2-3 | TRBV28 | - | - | CASSLGFTDTQYF
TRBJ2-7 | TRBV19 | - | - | CASSPNPRTAHSYEQYF
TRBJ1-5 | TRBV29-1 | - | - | CSVVSGNQPQHF
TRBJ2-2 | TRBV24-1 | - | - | CATSDWTDTGELFF
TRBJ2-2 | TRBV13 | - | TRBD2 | CASSYSAHSGSWSGELFF
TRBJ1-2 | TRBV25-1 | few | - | CASSEWGENYGYTF
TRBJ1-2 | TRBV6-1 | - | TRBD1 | CASSAIRTGGYYGYTF
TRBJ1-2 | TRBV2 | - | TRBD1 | CASLSGQGVIYGYTF
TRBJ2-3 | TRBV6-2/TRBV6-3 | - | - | CASSYYRPGTDTQYF
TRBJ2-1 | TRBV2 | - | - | CATKTGSYNEQFF
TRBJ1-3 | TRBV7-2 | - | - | CASSPKSGKNTIYF
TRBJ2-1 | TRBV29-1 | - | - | CSAMGGGESYNEQFF
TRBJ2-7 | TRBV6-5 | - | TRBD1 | CASSYGQVGYEQYF
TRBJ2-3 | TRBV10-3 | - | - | CAIRSDRFTDTQYF
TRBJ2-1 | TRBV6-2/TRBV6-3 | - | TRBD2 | CASSRPGVAGAGINEQFF
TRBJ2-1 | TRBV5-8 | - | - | CASRYGLREGSDEQFF
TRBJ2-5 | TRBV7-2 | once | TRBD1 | CASSLGKGAPQYF
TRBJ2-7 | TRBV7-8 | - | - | CASSLNPRDEQYF
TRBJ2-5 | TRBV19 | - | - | CASSMNYQETQYF
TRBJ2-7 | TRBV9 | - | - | CASSVEPGSSYEQYF
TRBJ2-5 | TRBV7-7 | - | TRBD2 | CASSSTSSPGETQYF
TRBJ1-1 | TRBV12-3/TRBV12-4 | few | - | CASRVGGGTEAFF
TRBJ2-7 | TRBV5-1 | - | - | CASSHGAGRPQSSYEQYF
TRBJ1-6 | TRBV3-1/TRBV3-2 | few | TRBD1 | CASSQGVWDRGPPLHF
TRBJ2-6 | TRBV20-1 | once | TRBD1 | CSASDPRGGANVLTF
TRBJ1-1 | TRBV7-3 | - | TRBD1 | CASSLKAGGRGNTEAFF
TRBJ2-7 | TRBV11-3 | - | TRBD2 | CASSPGTSGIHEQYF
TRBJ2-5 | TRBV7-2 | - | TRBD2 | CASSFHRTSGRYQETQYF
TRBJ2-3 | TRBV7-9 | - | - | CASSLDSRADTQYF
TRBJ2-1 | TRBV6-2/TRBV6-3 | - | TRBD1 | CASSYSLPGQGVMNEQFF
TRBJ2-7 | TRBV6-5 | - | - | CASSSTYEQYF
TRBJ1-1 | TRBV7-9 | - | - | CASSLWEPTEAFF
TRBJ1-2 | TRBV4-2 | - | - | CASSQAQGSADYGYTF
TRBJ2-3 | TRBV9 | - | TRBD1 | CASRTGTGVSDTQYF
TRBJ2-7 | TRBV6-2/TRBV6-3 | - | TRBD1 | CASSSRDREGEQYF
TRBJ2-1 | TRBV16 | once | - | CASSQPLSYEQFF
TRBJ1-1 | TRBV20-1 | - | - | CSAGHNTEAFF
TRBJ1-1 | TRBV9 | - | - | CASSVGVGAAQAFF
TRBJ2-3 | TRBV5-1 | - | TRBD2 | CASSSPSGQRVTDTQYF
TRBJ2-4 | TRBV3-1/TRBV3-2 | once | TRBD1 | CASSQDRPRDRGWDIQYF
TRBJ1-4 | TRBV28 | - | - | CASSLRQREKLFF
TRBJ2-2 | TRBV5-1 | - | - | CASSLGKGGRAGELFF
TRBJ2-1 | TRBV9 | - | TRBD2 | CASTKAGGPGEQFF